Listed below are T cell receptor beta chains from one sample, sequenced in a study of OX40 agonist ivuxolimab in advanced cancers. The data were produced by immunoSEQ multiplex PCR, yet TCRdb's version contains in-frame clones alone and is incomplete. This sample yields tens of thousands of clones, of which approximately 88% are seen a single time; around 2.9% belongs to the top ten. This specimen consisted of CD4+ or CD8+ T cells sorted from blood, obtained in a trial of the OX40 agonist ivuxolimab. These receptors all stem from an adult with an advanced solid tumor such as melanoma, head and neck, liver or kidney cancer. The CDR3 runs from the conserved cysteine through the conserved F or W. Clone sizes are given selectively: once, few, many, or a class where the clone is expanded.

V	size	CDR3
TRBV7-6	few	CASSLQTGSNTGELFF
TRBV14	.	CASKVAGYASTDTQYF
TRBV5-1	.	CASSLGLAGLNEQFF
TRBV6-6	.	CAIRTQGQVTEAFF
TRBV15	.	CATSKDRDGEQYF
TRBV5-4	.	CASSMAGRITEAFF
TRBV19	.	CASSSPDADSNQPQHF
TRBV6-6	.	CASSYSNSGGYEQYF
TRBV5-8	.	CASSSDSHGYTF
TRBV30	.	CAWDRDRFTNYGYTF
TRBV7-2	.	CASSLWGGTEAFF
TRBV29-1	.	CSVALTSYTQYF
TRBV5-1	.	CASRWGTAGSYEQYF
TRBV6-5	.	CASRGTGELGYTF
TRBV7-2	once	CASSSSSNEYNEQFF
TRBV7-2	.	CASSLGGQETQYF
TRBV30	once	CAWSVDGTKRSNQPQHF
TRBV6-1	once	CASSEGGPYEQYF
TRBV7-9	.	CASSLVRGTHVVGELFF
TRBV19	.	CASSIVRGEQYF
TRBV11-3	.	CASSFGGGNNSPLHF
TRBV9	once	CASSVADRGQETQYF
TRBV5-1	.	CASSWGSGANVLTF
TRBV11-2	.	CASRSLAGGPHEQYF
TRBV6-5	.	CASSPTGIRGTQYF
TRBV7-2	.	CASSTPGTDTQYF
TRBV18	.	CASSRGQLATNEKLFF
TRBV6-6	.	CASESQSNQPQHF
TRBV28	.	CASTGEKRGTDTQYF
TRBV15	.	CATSREYGQDVNEKLFF
TRBV5-4	few	CASTYYTGELFF
TRBV6-6	.	CASSETGALWNEQFF
TRBV7-2	.	CASSLVVADQETQYF
TRBV27	.	CATGQMYTGELFF
TRBV30	.	CASPGQGAYEQYF
TRBV7-2	once	CASSLASGHRVEAFF
TRBV28	.	CASSPDRRPNNSPLHF
TRBV6-5	.	CASSYSQGIIEAFF
TRBV12-5	.	CASGRERGPNNEQFF
TRBV7-3	.	CASTGVNNEQFF
TRBV5-6	.	CASSSRGLLFSGNTIYF
TRBV4-3	.	CASSQEASGGAVLSYNEQFF
TRBV18	.	CASSPQGQGYGYTF
TRBV6-4	.	CASRLGENTGELFF
TRBV5-6	.	CASSTGQYNEQFF
TRBV27	once	CASSFRGNTEAFF
TRBV6-5	.	CASSPQITDTQYF
TRBV25-1	many	CASSEFVEREQYF
TRBV2	.	CASRVRGGVSPLHF
TRBV14	.	CATSTGSSYNEQFF
TRBV11-2	.	CASSQDMLGGYEAFF
TRBV5-1	.	CASGTADTGELFF
TRBV9	.	CASSETGGEYEQFF
TRBV10-3	once	CAVRDRESNEQFF
TRBV7-3	.	CASSQPGENIQYF